This T cell receptor beta chain was observed in a study of cytotoxic CD8 clonotypes in ibrutinib-treated CLL. Study in general: Response samples were obtained once patients had received a median around 12 months of treatment, range 6 to 36. When averaged across all of the samples, the counts came to some 250,000 productive templates and 85,000 to 95,000 productive rearrangements. Study-wide findings and caveats: The study found clonality rose at ibrutinib response, then fell toward baseline at progression. Pretreatment clonality was elevated relative to age-matched healthy donors and paralleled circulating CD8+ T-cell counts.

Sequencing used immunoSEQ multiplex PCR; TCRdb keeps in-frame clones, though not all of them. The data show approximately 97,000 clones, over 60% seen once. Trimming removed 4 bases from V and 6 bases from J, with 10 bases in between. The length of the CDR3 is 12 residues. Germline lookup yields CDR1 SGHTS and CDR2 YDEGEE. This clone was found many times. Its specificity is unknown. The receptor was isolated from a human donor with chronic lymphocytic leukemia. This rearrangement joins TRBV5-8 to TRBJ1-2; D call uncertain. Sequenced material: PBMCs, taken after 24 months of ibrutinib treatment. The CDR3: CASSLLYDGYTF. The CDR3 DNA follows: TGTGCCAGCAGCCTACTCTACGATGGCTACACCTTC.